Each of the 21 T cell receptor beta chains below was sequenced from the same sample in a study of T cells expressing NK-cell markers. With the 5' RACE reads reprocessed, TCRdb shows one record per CDR3 protein and no DNA. Across some 340,000 distinct CDR3 sequences, the top ten clones capture roughly 5.2% of the sample. Sequencing was performed on blood T cells: a sorted CD56 or NKG2C T cell subset, CD4+ or CD8+ T cells, or bulk PBMC T cells (not recorded which). The receptors were sampled from a man between 18 and 69 years old in good health.

The CDR3 spells CASSGLAGHNEQFF. V usage is TRBV19 and J usage is TRBJ2-1; TCRdb lists TRBD2, though no DNA is available to test this call. Looked up from germline, CDR1 is LNHDA and CDR2 is SQIVND (reference sequence). This CDR3 spans 14 amino acids.

V usage is TRBV30 and J usage is TRBJ1-4. The CDR3 contains 12 residues. The germline gives CDR1 GTSNPN, CDR2 SVGIG (reference sequence). The CDR3 sequence: CAWDRAREKLFF.

V and J are TRBV4-2 and TRBJ1-1; TCRdb lists TRBD1, though no DNA is available to test this call. The CDR3 is 16 residues long. CDR1 LGHNA and CDR2 YNFKEQ come from the germline V gene. CDR3 region: CASSQVGDSLNTEAFF.

The V gene is TRBV4-2, the J gene TRBJ1-1; TCRdb returns TRBD1, unconfirmable since there is no DNA. This CDR3 contains 12 residues. The germline gives CDR1 LGHNA, CDR2 YNFKEQ. CDR3 loop: CASSQDTTGPFF.

The chain's CDR3 is CASRDYSGTTSETQYF. V usage is TRBV7-2 and J usage is TRBJ2-5; checking the TCRdb D call of TRBD2 is not possible without DNA. There are 16 residues in the CDR3. Looked up from germline, CDR1 is SGHTA and CDR2 is FQGNSA.

The V call is TRBV5-8, the J call TRBJ1-4; TCRdb calls TRBD1, which cannot be checked without DNA. This CDR3 spans 15 amino acids. The germline gives CDR1 SGHTS, CDR2 YDEGEE. The CDR3 loop is CASRETGLTNEKLFF.

The rearrangement joins TRBV21-1 to TRBJ1-6. TRBV21-1 is marked as a pseudogene. This CDR3 region has 12 residues. CDR3 sequence reads: CASSKRVIPLHF.

The chain couples TRBV11-1 to TRBJ2-6; the TCRdb call, TRBD1, lacks DNA for checking. The V gene's germline CDR1 is SGHAT and CDR2 FQDESV (reference sequence). This CDR3 has 19 residues. The CDR3 sequence is CASTPPPGQVPSGANVLTF.

The chain recombines TRBV29-1 with TRBJ2-7; TCRdb selects TRBD1, and the lack of DNA leaves this call unchecked. This CDR3 spans 12 amino acids. Germline loops: CDR1 SQVTM, CDR2 ANQGSEA. CDR3 in amino acids: CSAGTGLHEQYF.

The rearrangement links TRBV28 to TRBJ2-1; TCRdb returns TRBD1, unconfirmable since there is no DNA. The CDR3 length is 17 residues. The germline V gene encodes CDR1 MDHEN and CDR2 SYDVKM. CDR3 protein: CASSLWGGHFSYNEQFF.

V and J are TRBV5-4 and TRBJ2-1. Germline V gene data show CDR1 as SGHNT and CDR2 as YYREEE (reference sequence). There are 14 residues in the CDR3. The CDR3 spells CASSLGRSYNEQFF.

CDR3: CASSLRGNQAKNIQYF. V usage is TRBV5-6 and J usage is TRBJ2-4; as DNA is missing, the TRBD1 call by TCRdb cannot be tested. This CDR3 comprises 16 residues. CDR1 and CDR2 (germline): SGHDT, YYEEEE.

The V gene is TRBV4-2, the J gene TRBJ2-2; TCRdb returns TRBD2, unconfirmable since there is no DNA. The CDR3 has 15 residues. CDR1 LGHNA and CDR2 YNFKEQ come from the germline V gene. The CDR3 sequence is CASSARAGEAGELFF.

V gene TRBV6-6 combines with J gene TRBJ2-5; the TCRdb D gene call, TRBD1, has no DNA to confirm it. The CDR3 consists of 12 residues. Germline CDR1 is MNHNY and CDR2 is SVGAGI (reference sequence). The CDR3 here is CASAGAWETQYF.

The V gene is TRBV4-1, the J gene TRBJ2-3; TCRdb indicates TRBD2, and absent DNA this call remains unverified. Germline V lookup: CDR1 MGHRA, CDR2 YSYEKL. The CDR3 contains 16 residues. The chain's CDR3 is CASSQFAGGSTDTQYF.

The chain recombines TRBV7-9 with TRBJ2-5; TCRdb picks TRBD1, but there is no DNA to check that call. CDR1 and CDR2 (germline): SEHNR, FQNEAQ (reference sequence). The CDR3 sequence is 16 residues long. The CDR3 is CASSLVGVSGQETQYF.

The V call is TRBV3-1, the J call TRBJ1-2; with no DNA, the TCRdb D assignment of TRBD1 cannot be verified. Germline V gives CDR1 LGHDT, CDR2 YNNKEL (reference sequence). CDR3 length: 15 residues. CDR3: CASSQGRGKYYGYTF.

The gene calls are TRBV2 and TRBJ2-7; TCRdb selects TRBD2, and the lack of DNA leaves this call unchecked. The CDR3 has 15 residues. Germline V gene data show CDR1 as SNHLY and CDR2 as FYNNEI. CDR3 in amino acids: CASIRRLAEGREQYF.

The rearrangement joins TRBV6-1 to TRBJ2-7; TCRdb indicates TRBD1, and absent DNA this call remains unverified. The CDR3 loop spans 15 amino acids. The germline V gene has CDR1 MNHNS and CDR2 SASEGT. CDR3 loop: CASSEGGQGYYEQYF.

The genes are TRBV20-1 and TRBJ2-1; TCRdb's D gene call, TRBD2, goes unchecked for lack of DNA. Germline lookup yields CDR1 DFQATT and CDR2 SNEGSKA (reference sequence). The CDR3 runs to 16 residues. The CDR3 protein is CSARSASGSSYNEQFF.

The gene calls are TRBV19 and TRBJ1-5; TCRdb's D call of TRBD1 is untestable without DNA. Per germline, CDR1 LNHDA and CDR2 SQIVND (reference sequence). This CDR3 region has 14 residues. The CDR3 here is CASSILAGDQPQHF.